The next 8 T cell receptor beta chains were all read from a single sample in a study of shared clonotypes between healthy human individuals. Clones were sequenced by immunoSEQ multiplex PCR, and TCRdb holds only the in-frame ones, with some missing. The sample consists of a few million clones, almost 96% of them appearing once. The sample consisted of naive CD4+ T cells sorted from blood. Subset defined: CD45RA+ positively selected. The receptors here all came from a man in his late teens or twenties in good health.

DNA of the CDR3: TGTGCCAGCAGCCCTCCCATTGGGGAACCGGCAAAGCCCCAGCATTTT. Residues: CASSPPIGEPAKPQHF. The chain recombines TRBV7-9 with TRBJ1-5; D is unresolved. There are 16 residues in the CDR3. Looked up from germline, CDR1 is SEHNR and CDR2 is FQNEAQ (reference sequence). With 5 bases removed from V and 8 bases from J, the gap between germline ends came to 22 bases. The entire variable domain, with the rest obtained from reference TRBV7-9 and TRBJ1-5, is as follows: DTGVSQNPRHKITKRGQNVTFRCDPISEHNRLYWYRQTLGQGPEFLTYFQNEAQLEKSRLLSDRFSAERPKGSFSTLEIQRTEQGDSAMYLCASSPPIGEPAKPQHFGDGTRLSIL.

This clone has just a few counts. The CDR3 DNA reads TGTGCCAGCAGGGACTCGGGTCATGGCTACACCTTC. It yields the protein CASRDSGHGYTF. V gene TRBV6-5 combines with J gene TRBJ1-2; D is uncertain. The germline gives CDR1 MNHEY, CDR2 SVGAGI. CDR3 size: 12 residues. Trimming pared 6 bases from V and 6 bases from J, leaving 11 bases between.

The rearrangement links TRBV27 to TRBJ1-5; possible D gene TRBD1, 6 bases. CDR3 length: 13 residues. Trimming shortened V by 4 bases and J by 3 bases, and 7 bases separated the two germline ends. Germline lookup yields CDR1 MNHEY and CDR2 SMNVEV (reference sequence). This chain's CDR3 is CASSSGANQPQHF. The CDR3, as DNA: TGTGCCAGCAGTTCAGGGGCCAATCAGCCCCAGCATTTT.

The chain employs TRBV9 and TRBJ2-1; 12 bases fit TRBD2. The CDR3 spans 15 residues. Trimming at V came to 3 bases and at J to 7 bases, leaving 5 bases not matched to a gene. Germline CDR1 SGDLS, CDR2 YYNGEE. The CDR3 region has the DNA TGTGCCAGCAGCGAGCTAGCGGGAGGGCTGAATGAGCAGTTCTTC. Its translation: CASSELAGGLNEQFF.

This CDR3 reads CASASSYNSPLHF. The CDR3 DNA is TGTGCCAGCGCAAGCTCCTATAATTCACCCCTCCACTTT. This chain joins TRBV2 and TRBJ1-6; the D is unclear. The CDR3 has 13 amino acids. CDR1 is SNHLY, CDR2 FYNNEI, per germline. The ends were cut back, 8 bases at V and 0 bases at J, with 5 bases in the middle.

V and J are TRBV7-2 and TRBJ2-1; D tentatively reads TRBD1 or TRBD2 (5 bases each). Germline lookup yields CDR1 SGHTA and CDR2 FQGNSA. The ends were cut back, 5 bases at V and 5 bases at J, with 16 bases in the middle. The CDR3 spans 15 residues. In DNA form, the CDR3 reads TGTGCCAGCAGCGCCGGGACGACCTACAACAATGAGCAGTTCTTC. It encodes CASSAGTTYNNEQFF.

The chain couples TRBV6-6 to TRBJ2-1; 8 bases map to TRBD2. CDR3 length equals 15 residues. With V trimmed by 0 bases and J by 9 bases, 7 bases remained unmatched. The germline V gene encodes CDR1 MNHNY and CDR2 SVGAGI (reference sequence). The CDR3 DNA is TGTGCCAGCAGTTACTCAACGGGGGGGCAAGGTGAGCAGTTCTTC. Protein sequence: CASSYSTGGQGEQFF.

The chain uses TRBV29-1 and TRBJ1-1; possibly TRBD1 for D (6 bases). Trimming cost V 2 bases and J 1 base, with 11 bases left between them. CDR3 length: 14 residues. CDR1 and CDR2 (germline): SQVTM, ANQGSEA. The CDR3 region has the DNA TGCAGCGTTGAAAACCAGGGGAAGAACACTGAAGCTTTCTTT. Amino acid sequence: CSVENQGKNTEAFF. The whole variable domain, filled in from reference TRBV29-1 and TRBJ1-1, reads SAVISQKPSRDICQRGTSLTIQCQVDSQVTMMFWYRQQPGQSLTLIATANQGSEATYESGFVIDKFPISRPNLTFSTLTVSNMSPEDSSIYLCSVENQGKNTEAFFGQGTRLTVV.